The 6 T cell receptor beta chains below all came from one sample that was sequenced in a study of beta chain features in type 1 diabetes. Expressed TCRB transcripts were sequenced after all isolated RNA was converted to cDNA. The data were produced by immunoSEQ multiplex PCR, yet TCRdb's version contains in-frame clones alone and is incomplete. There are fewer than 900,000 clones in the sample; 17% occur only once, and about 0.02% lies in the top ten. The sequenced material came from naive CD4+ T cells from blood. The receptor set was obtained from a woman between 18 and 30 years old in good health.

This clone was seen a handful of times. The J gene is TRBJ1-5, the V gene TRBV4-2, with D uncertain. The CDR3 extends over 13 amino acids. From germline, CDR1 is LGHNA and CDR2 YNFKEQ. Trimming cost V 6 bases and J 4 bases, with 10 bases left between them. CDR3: CASSVGRNQPQHF. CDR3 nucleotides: TGTGCCAGCAGTGTTGGGAGGAATCAGCCCCAGCATTTT.

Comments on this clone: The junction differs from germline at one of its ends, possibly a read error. The CDR3 DNA reads TGTGCCAGCAGTATATGGGGACTAGCGGAAGAGACCCAGTACTTC. Protein sequence: CASSIWGLAEETQYF. The chain has TRBV28 and TRBJ2-5; 11 bases are a match to TRBD2. CDR1 and CDR2 from the germline V gene are MDHEN and SYDVKM. The CDR3 extends over 15 amino acids.

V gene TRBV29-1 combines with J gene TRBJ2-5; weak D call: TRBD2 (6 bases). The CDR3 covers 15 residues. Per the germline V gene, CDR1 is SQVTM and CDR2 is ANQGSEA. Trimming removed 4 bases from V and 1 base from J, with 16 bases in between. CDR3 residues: CSVVWGSGGQETQYF. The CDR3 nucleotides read TGCAGCGTTGTCTGGGGTAGCGGAGGCCAAGAGACCCAGTACTTC.

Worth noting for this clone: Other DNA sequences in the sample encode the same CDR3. CDR3: CSARGQYEQYF. The CDR3 DNA sequence: TGCAGTGCTCGTGGACAGTACGAGCAGTACTTC. The chain carries TRBV20-1 and TRBJ2-7; perhaps TRBD1 as D (6 bases). This CDR3 contains 11 residues. Per germline, CDR1 DFQATT and CDR2 SNEGSKA (reference sequence). V lost 5 bases, J lost 4 bases, and 9 bases lay in between.

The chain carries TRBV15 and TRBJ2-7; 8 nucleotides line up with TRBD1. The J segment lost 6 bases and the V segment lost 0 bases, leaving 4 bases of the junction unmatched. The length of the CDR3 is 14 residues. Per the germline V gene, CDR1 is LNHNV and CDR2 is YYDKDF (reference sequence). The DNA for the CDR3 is TGTGCCACCAGCAGAGATCGGACAGGGCTCGAGCAGTACTTC. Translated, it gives CATSRDRTGLEQYF.

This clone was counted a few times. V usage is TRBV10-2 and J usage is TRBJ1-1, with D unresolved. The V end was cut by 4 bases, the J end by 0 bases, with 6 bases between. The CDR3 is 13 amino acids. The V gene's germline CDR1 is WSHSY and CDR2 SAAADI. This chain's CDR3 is CASSAAVNTEAFF. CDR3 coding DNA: TGCGCCAGCAGTGCAGCGGTGAACACTGAAGCTTTCTTT.